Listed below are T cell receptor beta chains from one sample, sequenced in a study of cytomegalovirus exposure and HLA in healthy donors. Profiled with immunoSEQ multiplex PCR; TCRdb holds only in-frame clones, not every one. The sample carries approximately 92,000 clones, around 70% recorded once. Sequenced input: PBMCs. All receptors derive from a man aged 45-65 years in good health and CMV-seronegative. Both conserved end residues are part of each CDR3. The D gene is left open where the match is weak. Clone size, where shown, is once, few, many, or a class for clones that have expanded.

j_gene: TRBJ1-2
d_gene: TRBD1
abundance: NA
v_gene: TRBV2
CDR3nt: TGTGCCAGCAAGCCGGGACAGGTAGACTATGGCTACACCTTC
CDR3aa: CASKPGQVDYGYTF

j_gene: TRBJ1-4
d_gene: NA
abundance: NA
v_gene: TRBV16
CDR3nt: TGTGCCAGCAGCCGGGACATCAATGAAAAACTGTTTTTT
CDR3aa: CASSRDINEKLFF

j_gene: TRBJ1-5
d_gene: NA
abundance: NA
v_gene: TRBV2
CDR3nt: TGTGCCAGCAGGCGGGATAGCAATCAGCCCCAGCATTTT
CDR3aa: CASRRDSNQPQHF

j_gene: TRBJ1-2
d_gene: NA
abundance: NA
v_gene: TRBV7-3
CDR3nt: TGTGCCAGCAGCTTATACCTCAGGGAGGACTATGGCTACACCTTC
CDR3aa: CASSLYLREDYGYTF

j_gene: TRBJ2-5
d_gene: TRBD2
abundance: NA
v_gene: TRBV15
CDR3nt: TGTGCCACCAGCAGAGAGACTAGCGAGTTCCAAGAGACCCAGTACTTC
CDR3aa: CATSRETSEFQETQYF

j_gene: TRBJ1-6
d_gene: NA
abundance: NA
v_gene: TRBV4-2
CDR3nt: TGTGCCAGCAGCCAAGAAGGGCAGGGTAATTCACCCCTCCACTTT
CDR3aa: CASSQEGQGNSPLHF

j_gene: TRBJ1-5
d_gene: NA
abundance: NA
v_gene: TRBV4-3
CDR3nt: TGCGCCAGCAGCCAAGATTACTGGAATCAGCCCCAGCATTTT
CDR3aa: CASSQDYWNQPQHF

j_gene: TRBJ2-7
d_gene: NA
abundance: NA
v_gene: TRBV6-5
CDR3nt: TGTGCCAGCCGATACCGGCCGGGGGCCTACGAGCAGTACTTC
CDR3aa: CASRYRPGAYEQYF

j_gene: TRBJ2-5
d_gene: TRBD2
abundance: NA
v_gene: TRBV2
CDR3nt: TGTGCCAGCAGTGATCGAGGGACTAGCCCAGAGACCCAGTACTTC
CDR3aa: CASSDRGTSPETQYF

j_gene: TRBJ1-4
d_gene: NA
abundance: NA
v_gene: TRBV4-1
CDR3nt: TGCGCCAGCAGCCAGGCGGACAAGAGATATTTT
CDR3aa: CASSQADKRYF

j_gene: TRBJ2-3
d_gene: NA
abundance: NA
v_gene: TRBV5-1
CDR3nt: TGCGCCAGCAGCTCAGCACAGGGTACGGATACGCAGTATTTT
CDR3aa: CASSSAQGTDTQYF

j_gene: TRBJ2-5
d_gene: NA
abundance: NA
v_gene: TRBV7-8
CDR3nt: TGTGCCAGCCGGCGCGCGGGAGAGACCCAGTACTTC
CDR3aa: CASRRAGETQYF

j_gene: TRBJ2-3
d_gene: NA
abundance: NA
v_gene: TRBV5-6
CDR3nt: TGTGCCAGCAACACCGGACTGCGCACAGATACGCAGTATTTT
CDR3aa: CASNTGLRTDTQYF

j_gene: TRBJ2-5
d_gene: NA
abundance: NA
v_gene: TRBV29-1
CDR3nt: TGCAGCGTTGAAGATCGAACTAGCCGAGAGACCCAGTACTTC
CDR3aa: CSVEDRTSRETQYF

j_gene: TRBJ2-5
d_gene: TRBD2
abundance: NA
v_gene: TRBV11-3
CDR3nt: TGTGCCAGCAGCTCGGGTTTGCGGGAGGGCCGAGAGACCCAGTACTTC
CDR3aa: CASSSGLREGRETQYF

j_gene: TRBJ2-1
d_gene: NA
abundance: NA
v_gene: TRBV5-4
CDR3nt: TGTGCCAGCAGCTCTCAGTCGGGGGAAGAGCAGTTCTTC
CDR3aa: CASSSQSGEEQFF

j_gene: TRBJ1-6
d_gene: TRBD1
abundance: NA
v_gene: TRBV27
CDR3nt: TGTGCCAGCACCCGCCCGGGACAGAGTTCACCCCTCCACTTT
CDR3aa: CASTRPGQSSPLHF

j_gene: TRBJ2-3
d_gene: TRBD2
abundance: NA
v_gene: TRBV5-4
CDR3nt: TGTGCCAGCAGCTTGCGGAGCGGGAGACTCGGCACAGATACGCAGTATTTT
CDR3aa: CASSLRSGRLGTDTQYF

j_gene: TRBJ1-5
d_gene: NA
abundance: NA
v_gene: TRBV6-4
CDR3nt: TGTGCCAGCAGCCCCGGCCAGGGAATTCAGCCCCAGCATTTT
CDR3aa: CASSPGQGIQPQHF

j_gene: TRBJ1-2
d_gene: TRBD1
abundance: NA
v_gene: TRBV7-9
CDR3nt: TGTGCCAGCAGCCCTCGGACAGGTCCTGGGAGCTACACCTTC
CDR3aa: CASSPRTGPGSYTF

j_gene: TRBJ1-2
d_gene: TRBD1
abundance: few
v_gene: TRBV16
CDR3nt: TGTGCCAGCAGCCCGCCCGGGACAGGGAGCTATGGCTACACCTTC
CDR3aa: CASSPPGTGSYGYTF

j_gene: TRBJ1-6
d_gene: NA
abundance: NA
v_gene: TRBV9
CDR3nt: TGTGCCAGCAGCGCCTCCGGGAGCTCCTATAATTCACCCCTCCACTTT
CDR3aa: CASSASGSSYNSPLHF

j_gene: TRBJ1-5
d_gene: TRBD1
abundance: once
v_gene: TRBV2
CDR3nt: TGTGCCAGCAGTGCCCGGACAGGCATCAATCAGCCCCAGCATTTT
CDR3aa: CASSARTGINQPQHF

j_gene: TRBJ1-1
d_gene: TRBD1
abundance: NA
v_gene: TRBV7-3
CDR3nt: TGTGCCAGCAGCTCCCGACAGGGCACTGAAGCTTTCTTT
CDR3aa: CASSSRQGTEAFF

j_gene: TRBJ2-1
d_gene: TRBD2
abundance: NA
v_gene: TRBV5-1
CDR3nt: TGCGCCAGCAGCACTGGGACTACTTACAATGAGCAGTTCTTC
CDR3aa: CASSTGTTYNEQFF

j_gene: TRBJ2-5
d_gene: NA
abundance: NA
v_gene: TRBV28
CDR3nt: TGTGCCAGCAGTCGCGGCGGAGACCAAGAGACCCAGTACTTC
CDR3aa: CASSRGGDQETQYF

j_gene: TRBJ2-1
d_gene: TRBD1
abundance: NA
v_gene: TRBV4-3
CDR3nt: TGCGCCAGCAGCCAAGGAGACAGGGGATCTGAGCAGTTCTTC
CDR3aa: CASSQGDRGSEQFF

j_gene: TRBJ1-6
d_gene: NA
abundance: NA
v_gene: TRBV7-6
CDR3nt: TGTGCCAGCAGCTTAGATTTCAGCTATAATTCACCCCTCCACTTT
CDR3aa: CASSLDFSYNSPLHF

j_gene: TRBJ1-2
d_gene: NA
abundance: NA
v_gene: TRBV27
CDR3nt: TGTGCCAGCAGTTTTCGGGGAGCCAGTGGCTACACCTTC
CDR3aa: CASSFRGASGYTF

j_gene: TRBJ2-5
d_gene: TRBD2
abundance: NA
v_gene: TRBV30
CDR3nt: TGTGCCTGGAGTGTGCTGACTAGCCAATCGGAGACCCAGTACTTC
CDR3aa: CAWSVLTSQSETQYF

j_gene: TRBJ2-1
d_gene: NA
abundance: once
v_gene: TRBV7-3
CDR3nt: TGTGCCAGCAGCTCCGGGACATATAACAATGAGCAGTTCTTC
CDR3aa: CASSSGTYNNEQFF

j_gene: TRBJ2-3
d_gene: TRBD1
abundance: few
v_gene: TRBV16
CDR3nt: TGTGCCAGCAGCACGGGACAGGGGGCTACAGATACGCAGTATTTT
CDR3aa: CASSTGQGATDTQYF

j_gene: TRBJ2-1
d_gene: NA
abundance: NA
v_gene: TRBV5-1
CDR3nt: TGCGCCAGCAGCTTAGGCGGGGAGGCCTACAATGAGCAGTTCTTC
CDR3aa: CASSLGGEAYNEQFF

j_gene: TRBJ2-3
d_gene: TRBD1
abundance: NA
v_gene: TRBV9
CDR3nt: TGTGCCAGCAGCCCCCGACAGGGGCGGACAGATACGCAGTATTTT
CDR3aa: CASSPRQGRTDTQYF

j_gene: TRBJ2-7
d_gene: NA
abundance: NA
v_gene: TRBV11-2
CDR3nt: TGTGCCAGCAGCTTAGATCGACTGGCAGGGGCCTCCTACGAGCAGTACTTC
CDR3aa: CASSLDRLAGASYEQYF

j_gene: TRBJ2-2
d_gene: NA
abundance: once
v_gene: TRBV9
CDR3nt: TGTGCCAGCAGCGTAGCCGGGACACCTTACACCGGGGAGCTGTTTTTT
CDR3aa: CASSVAGTPYTGELFF

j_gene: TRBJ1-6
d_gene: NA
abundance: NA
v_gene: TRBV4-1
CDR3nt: TGCGCCAGCAGCTTGGCGGGAGCCGGAGTACCCCTCCACTTT
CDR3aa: CASSLAGAGVPLHF

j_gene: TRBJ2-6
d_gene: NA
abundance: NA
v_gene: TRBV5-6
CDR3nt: TGTGCCAGCAGCTTCCCTTTCTCTGGGGCCAACGTCCTGACTTTC
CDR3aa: CASSFPFSGANVLTF

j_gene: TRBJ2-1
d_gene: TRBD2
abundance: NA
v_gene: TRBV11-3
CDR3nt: TGTGCCAGCAGCTTGGGCGGGAGTCGGAATGAGCAGTTCTTC
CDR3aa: CASSLGGSRNEQFF

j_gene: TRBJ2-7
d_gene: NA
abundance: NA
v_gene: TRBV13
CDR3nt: TGTGCCAGCAGCCCACCGGACAGAAACTACGAGCAGTACTTC
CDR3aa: CASSPPDRNYEQYF

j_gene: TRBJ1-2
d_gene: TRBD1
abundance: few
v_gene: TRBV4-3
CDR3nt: TGCGCCAGCAGCCAGATGACAGGGGGTAACTATGGCTACACCTTC
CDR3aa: CASSQMTGGNYGYTF

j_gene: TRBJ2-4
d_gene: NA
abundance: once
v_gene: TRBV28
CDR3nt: TGTGCCAGCAGACCAGGGGGGACCCGGAAAAACATTCAGTACTTC
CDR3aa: CASRPGGTRKNIQYF

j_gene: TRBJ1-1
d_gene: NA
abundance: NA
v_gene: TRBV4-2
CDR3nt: TGTGCCAGCAGCCAAGAATCGGGGTTAAACACTGAAGCTTTCTTT
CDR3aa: CASSQESGLNTEAFF

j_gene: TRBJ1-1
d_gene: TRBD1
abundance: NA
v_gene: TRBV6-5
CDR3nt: TGTGCCAGCAGTTATAGGGGACAGGGGAACACTGAAGCTTTCTTT
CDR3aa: CASSYRGQGNTEAFF

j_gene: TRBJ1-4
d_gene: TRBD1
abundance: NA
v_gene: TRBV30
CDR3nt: TGTGCCACTGACAGGGGAGCTTCTAATGAAAAACTGTTTTTT
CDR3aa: CATDRGASNEKLFF